A single sample gave rise to the 24 T cell receptor beta chains below, sequenced in a study of blood T cells in healthy people across ages (dated by TCRdb to between 2014 and 2017). The library was generated by 5' RACE. TCRdb names Illumina HiSeq 2500 as the instrument used. The second PCR ran for roughly 7 to 12 cycles and used a J-beta primer mix along with a sample-barcoded 5' primer. The public reads were quality trimmed at Q25 with fastp and then assembled into clones with MiXCR by TCRdb, keeping productive beta chains. Every entry covers one CDR3 protein and lists the most common genes and DNA from its rows. The sample has about 840,000 distinct CDR3 sequences on record, 25% to 35% of them singletons. The ten largest clones take up roughly a tenth of the sample. The same sample was also studied in work on T cells of mothers and their children.

Sample: blood. These receptors came from a woman between 40 and 50 years old in good health.

This clonotype was counted ten times or more. The genes are TRBV27 and TRBJ2-1; TRBD2 agrees at 13 bases. This CDR3 is 17 amino acids long. V shed 4 bases and J 5 bases; nucleotides not matched to a gene: 8. CDR1 and CDR2 from the germline V gene are MNHEY and SMNVEV (reference sequence). CDR3: CASSSPPTSGGNNEQFF. CDR3 sequence (DNA): TGTGCCAGCAGTTCCCCGCCGACTAGCGGGGGGAACAATGAGCAGTTCTTC.

V gene TRBV3-1 combines with J gene TRBJ1-1; TRBD1 aligns across 10 bases. Germline-derived CDR1 and CDR2 are LGHDT and YNNKEL (reference sequence). The CDR3 sequence is 18 residues long. V lost 0 bases, J lost 1 base, and 8 bases stayed unmatched. The CDR3: CASSQDLRDRGPNTEAFF. In DNA form, the CDR3 reads TGTGCCAGCAGCCAAGATCTTCGGGACAGGGGACCGAACACTGAAGCTTTCTTT.

The J gene is TRBJ1-1, the V gene TRBV3-1; 9 bases are shared with TRBD1. The CDR3 has 15 amino acids. Losses at the gene ends were 3 bases for V and 4 bases for J; bases not matched to a gene: 6. Looked up from germline, CDR1 is LGHDT and CDR2 is YNNKEL (reference sequence). The CDR3 nucleotides are TGTGCCAGCAGCCAGATGGGACAGGGAGGCACTGAAGCTTTCTTT. Translated, it gives CASSQMGQGGTEAFF.

This rearrangement joins TRBV27 to TRBJ2-6; 8 bases match TRBD1. This CDR3 spans 16 amino acids. The J segment lost 4 bases and the V segment lost 3 bases, leaving 5 bases of the junction unmatched. Germline loops: CDR1 MNHEY, CDR2 SMNVEV (reference sequence). CDR3 coding DNA: TGTGCCAGCAGTTTGACCCAGGGGGCCGGGGCCAACGTCCTGACTTTC. This sequence encodes CASSLTQGAGANVLTF. Full variable domain (outside the CDR3, taken from reference TRBV27 and TRBJ2-6): EAQVTQNPRYLITVTGKKLTVTCSQNMNHEYMSWYRQDPGLGLRQIYYSMNVEVTDKGDVPEGYKVSRKEKRNFPLILESPSPNQTSLYFCASSLTQGAGANVLTFGAGSRLTVL.

The chain couples TRBV7-7 to TRBJ2-3, with 11 bases matching TRBD2. This CDR3 region has 16 residues. Germline V gene data show CDR1 as SSHAT and CDR2 as FNYEAQ (reference sequence). This CDR3 reads CASFKMGLADTDTQYF. The CDR3 nucleotides are TGTGCTAGCTTCAAGATGGGACTAGCGGATACAGATACGCAGTATTTT. Together with reference TRBV7-7 and TRBJ2-3, the CDR3 gives the full variable domain: GAGVSQSPRYKVTKRGQDVTLRCDPISSHATLYWYQQALGQGPEFLTYFNYEAQPDKSGLPSDRFSAERPEGSISTLTIQRTEQRDSAMYRCASFKMGLADTDTQYFGPGTRLTVL.

The rearrangement uses TRBV4-1 and TRBJ1-1, with a possible D match to TRBD1 (6 bases). Germline V gene sequence: CDR1 MGHRA, CDR2 YSYEKL. Trimming shortened V by 1 base and J by 4 bases, and 10 bases separated the two germline ends. CDR3 length: 14 amino acids. The CDR3 region is CASSQAGVSTEAFF. The CDR3 nucleotides are TGCGCCAGCAGCCAAGCAGGGGTGAGCACTGAAGCTTTCTTT.

Ten or more counts support this clonotype. The V call is TRBV7-9, the J call TRBJ2-3; D unresolved. The germline CDR1 and CDR2 sequences are SEHNR and FQNEAQ (reference sequence). The CDR3 is 12 residues long. Between the trimmed V and J ends, which lost 1 base and 7 bases, there was a span of 6 bases. This CDR3 is CASSLGQNTQYF. The CDR3 nucleotides read TGTGCCAGCAGCTTAGGGCAGAATACGCAGTATTTT.

The count of this clonotype is one. This sequence joins TRBV20-1 and TRBJ1-6, with TRBD1 as a possible D gene (5 bases). This CDR3 has 15 amino acids. The germline CDR1 and CDR2 sequences are DFQATT and SNEGSKA (reference sequence). The V end was cut by 6 bases, the J end by 5 bases, with 17 bases between. This CDR3 reads CSAKGTRQNNSPLHF. The CDR3 DNA follows: TGCAGTGCAAAAGGGACGCGACAGAATAATTCACCCCTCCACTTT.

This clonotype was observed a handful of times. This clone may be a read error of a much larger clone one base away. This chain uses TRBV5-1 with TRBJ1-2, with 7 positions matching TRBD1. The germline gives CDR1 SGHRS, CDR2 YFSETQ. This CDR3 comprises 14 residues. J lost 8 bases, V lost 0 bases, and 7 bases had no gene match. CDR3 nucleotides: TGCGCCAGCAGCTTGGCCAGGGACAGCGGGGGCTACACCTTC. Encoded protein: CASSLARDSGGYTF. Full variable domain (rest looked up from reference TRBV5-1 and TRBJ1-2): KAGVTQTPRYLIKTRGQQVTLSCSPISGHRSVSWYQQTPGQGLQFLFEYFSETQRNKGNFPGRFSGRQFSNSRSEMNVSTLELGDSALYLCASSLARDSGGYTFGSGTRLTVV.

The V gene is TRBV3-1, the J gene TRBJ2-5, with 7 bases lining up with TRBD2. V was pared by 2 bases and J by 11 bases, with 17 bases of the junction left unmatched. Germline V gene data show CDR1 as LGHDT and CDR2 as YNNKEL (reference sequence). The CDR3 sequence is 16 residues long. The CDR3 region is CASSQWTSPHFYGQYF. In DNA form, the CDR3 reads TGTGCCAGCAGCCAATGGACTAGTCCTCACTTCTACGGGCAGTACTTC.

V usage is TRBV20-1 and J usage is TRBJ1-5, with unresolved D. Germline V CDR1 and CDR2: DFQATT, SNEGSKA (reference sequence). CDR3 length: 16 residues. V was clipped by 6 bases and J by 0 bases, with 18 bases between them. The CDR3 region is CSAQSRSRTSNQPQHF. CDR3 DNA sequence: TGCAGTGCCCAGTCCCGGTCACGGACTAGCAATCAGCCCCAGCATTTT.

A remark on this clonotype: A much larger clone is a single base away; this may be a read error. V is TRBV30 and J is TRBJ2-1, with D possibly being TRBD2 (5 bases). Trimming removed 5 bases at V and 6 bases at J, with 14 bases between. Germline values: CDR1 GTSNPN, CDR2 SVGIG (reference sequence). CDR3 length equals 13 residues. CDR3 bases: TGTGCCTGGGGCCGGGGTTTGTGCAATGAGCAGTTCTTC. This encodes CAWGRGLCNEQFF.

The chain recombines TRBV20-1 with TRBJ2-3; 10 positions agree with TRBD2. The CDR3 has 16 amino acids. Germline CDR1 reads DFQATT; CDR2 reads SNEGSKA (reference sequence). The ends lost 1 base at V and 0 bases at J; junction bases unmatched: 4. CDR3 residues: CSARASGGPSTDTQYF. The CDR3, as DNA: TGCAGTGCTAGAGCTAGCGGGGGCCCTAGCACAGATACGCAGTATTTT.

The rearrangement uses TRBV12-3 or TRBV12-4 and TRBJ1-2, with 7 bases fitting TRBD1. The V and J ends lost 4 bases and 4 bases, in that order; junction bases with no gene match: 9. This CDR3 is 15 amino acids long. CDR3 DNA: TGTGCCAGCAGTTCCGGGACAGCCAACTTCTATGGCTACACCTTC. Translation: CASSSGTANFYGYTF.

The genes are TRBV5-1 and TRBJ1-4, with TRBD1 as a possible D gene (5 bases). The CDR3 has 15 residues. V lost 1 base to trimming and J lost 7 bases, with 14 bases between them. The germline V gene encodes CDR1 SGHRS and CDR2 YFSETQ. CDR3 sequence reads: CASSLLGHRGEKLFF. The DNA of the CDR3 is TGCGCCAGCAGCTTGCTAGGACACAGAGGTGAAAAACTGTTTTTT. The full variable domain, its missing parts supplied by reference TRBV5-1 and TRBJ1-4, is KAGVTQTPRYLIKTRGQQVTLSCSPISGHRSVSWYQQTPGQGLQFLFEYFSETQRNKGNFPGRFSGRQFSNSRSEMNVSTLELGDSALYLCASSLLGHRGEKLFFGSGTQLSVL.

The genes are TRBV18 and TRBJ2-1; 8 bases line up with TRBD1. V lost 6 bases to trimming and J lost 6 bases; unmatched junction nucleotides: 7. The CDR3 contains 14 residues. The germline V gene encodes CDR1 KGHSH and CDR2 LQKENI. CDR3 protein: CASSDRTGLNEQFF. CDR3 nucleotides: TGTGCCAGCTCTGACCGGACAGGGCTCAATGAGCAGTTCTTC.

This clonotype was counted only a few times. The rearrangement links TRBV7-2 to TRBJ1-2; the D is unclear. Trimming stripped 5 bases from V and 4 bases from J, with 11 bases between. The V gene's germline CDR1 is SGHTA and CDR2 FQGNSA. There are 13 residues in the CDR3. CDR3 DNA: TGTGCCAGCAGCCGAACAGTGTCCTATGGCTACACCTTC. It is translated as CASSRTVSYGYTF.

The gene calls are TRBV5-5 and TRBJ1-2; the match to TRBD1 covers 7 bases. This CDR3 has 16 amino acids. J was trimmed by 1 base and V by 3 bases; bases with no gene match: 9. CDR1 and CDR2 (germline): SGHKS, YYEKEE (reference sequence). CDR3 in DNA: TGTGCCAGCAGCTCGCGACAGGGATCACTTAACTATGGCTACACCTTC. Translation: CASSSRQGSLNYGYTF.

V gene TRBV5-6 combines with J gene TRBJ1-5, with TRBD1 matching over 11 bases. Losses at the gene ends were 3 bases for V and 0 bases for J; bases not matched to a gene: 5. From germline, CDR1 is SGHDT and CDR2 YYEEEE. This CDR3 has 17 amino acids. The CDR3 loop is CASSSGQGVYSNQPQHF. The CDR3 bases are TGTGCCAGCAGCTCGGGACAGGGGGTCTATAGCAATCAGCCCCAGCATTTT. The whole variable domain, filled in from reference TRBV5-6 and TRBJ1-5, reads DAGVTQSPTHLIKTRGQQVTLRCSPKSGHDTVSWYQQALGQGPQFIFQYYEEEERQRGNFPDRFSGHQFPNYSSELNVNALLLGDSALYLCASSSGQGVYSNQPQHFGDGTRLSIL.

As concerns this clonotype: This clone may be a read error of a much larger clone one base away. The chain recombines TRBV7-8 with TRBJ1-4; D might be TRBD1 (6 bases). Germline values: CDR1 SGHVS, CDR2 FQNEAQ. The CDR3 has 14 amino acids. For the CDR3, the DNA is TGTGCCAGCAGCTTAGCGGGGGGCGGTGAAAAACGGTTTTTT. Translated, it gives CASSLAGGGEKRFF. The whole variable domain, filled in from reference TRBV7-8 and TRBJ1-4, reads GAGVSQSPRYKVAKRGQDVALRCDPISGHVSLFWYQQALGQGPEFLTYFQNEAQLDKSGLPSDRFFAERPEGSVSTLKIQRTQQEDSAVYLCASSLAGGGEKRFFGSGTQLSVL.

In its sample, this clonotype was seen a few times. V gene TRBV27 combines with J gene TRBJ1-2; the D is unclear. CDR3 size: 14 residues. CDR1 and CDR2 (germline): MNHEY, SMNVEV (reference sequence). V lost 8 bases and J 7 bases, leaving 20 bases between the germline ends. The CDR3, as DNA: TGTGCCAGCGGAAGCCGGAACGGGGAGGCTGGCTACACCTTC. It encodes CASGSRNGEAGYTF.

This clonotype was seen a handful of times. In DNA, the CDR3 is TGCAGCGTTAAACGGGTCGGGGGAAGCCCTGGGGCCAACGTCCTGACTTTC. Its protein product is CSVKRVGGSPGANVLTF. The rearrangement uses TRBV29-1 and TRBJ2-6, with a weak D call TRBD2 (6 bases). Germline V lookup: CDR1 SQVTM, CDR2 ANQGSEA. Trimming removed 5 bases at V and 2 bases at J, with 19 bases between. This CDR3 contains 17 residues.

This clonotype was detected once. The genes are TRBV7-2 and TRBJ2-5; D uncertain. Germline V CDR1 and CDR2: SGHTA, FQGNSA. The CDR3 has 14 amino acids. V dropped 11 bases and J dropped 1 base, with 17 bases sitting between them. The CDR3 region is CAGSLTNPQETQYF. The CDR3 nucleotides read TGTGCCGGTAGCTTAACAAATCCCCAAGAGACCCAGTACTTC.

The chain carries TRBV11-2 and TRBJ2-2, with TRBD2 matching 7 bases. V lost 3 bases and J lost 8; bases outside the gene matches: 15. This CDR3 spans 17 amino acids. Per germline, CDR1 SGHAT and CDR2 FQNNGV. The DNA of the CDR3 is TGTGCCAGCAGCTTGTCTAGCGGCGCTTCCTCGGGGGGGGAGCTGTTTTTT. Its translation: CASSLSSGASSGGELFF. The complete variable domain, with remaining parts taken from reference TRBV11-2 and TRBJ2-2, reads EAGVAQSPRYKIIEKRQSVAFWCNPISGHATLYWYQQILGQGPKLLIQFQNNGVVDDSQLPKDRFSAERLKGVDSTLKIQPAKLEDSAVYLCASSLSSGASSGGELFFGEGSRLTVL.